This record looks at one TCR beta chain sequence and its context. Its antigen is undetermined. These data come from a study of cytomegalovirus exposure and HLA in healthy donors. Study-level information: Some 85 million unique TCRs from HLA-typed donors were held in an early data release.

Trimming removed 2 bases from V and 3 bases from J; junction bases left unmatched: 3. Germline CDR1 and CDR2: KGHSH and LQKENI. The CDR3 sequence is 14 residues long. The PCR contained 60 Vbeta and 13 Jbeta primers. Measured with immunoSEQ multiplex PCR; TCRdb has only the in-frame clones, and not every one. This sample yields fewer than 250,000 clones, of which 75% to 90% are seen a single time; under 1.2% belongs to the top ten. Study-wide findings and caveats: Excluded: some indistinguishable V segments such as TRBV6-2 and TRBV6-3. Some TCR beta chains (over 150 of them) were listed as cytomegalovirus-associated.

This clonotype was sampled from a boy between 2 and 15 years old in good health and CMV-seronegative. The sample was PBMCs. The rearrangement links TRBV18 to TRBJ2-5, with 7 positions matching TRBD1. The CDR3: CASSPGDREETQYF. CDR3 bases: TGTGCCAGCTCACCAGGGGACAGAGAAGAGACCCAGTACTTC.